This T cell receptor (beta chain) was observed in a study of blood T cell repertoires in COVID-19. Study at large: The origin of the acute and convalescent COVID-19 samples was the United States, Italy and Spain. From T cells, B-cell-depleted T cells, or PBMCs came the material, which was cDNA or gDNA.

Original processing notes: Scientists estimated how many nucleated cells there were by amplifying reference gene primers. Libraries were prepared by immunoSEQ multiplex PCR; TCRdb keeps only in-frame clonotypes and omits some of them. V, J and clone size derive from that table, while D and trimming were established from the DNA sequence. The sample consists of about 150,000 clones, more than 70% of them appearing once. This clone occurred a few times. The ends were cut back, 2 bases at V and 8 bases at J, with 9 bases in the middle. CDR1 and CDR2 (germline): DFQATT, SNEGSKA (reference sequence). The CDR3 extends over 11 amino acids.

Sequenced input: peripheral blood. This chain uses TRBV20-1 with TRBJ1-1; D uncertain. This clonotype was obtained from a man between 60 and 75 years old with active or convalescent COVID-19. The CDR3 nucleotides read TGCAGTGCTAGACCTGAACTAGAAGCTTTCTTT. Amino acid sequence: CSARPELEAFF.